Listed below are T cell receptor beta chains from one sample, sequenced in a study of PD-1 blockade in classical Hodgkin lymphoma. Generated by immunoSEQ multiplex PCR, the TCRdb table keeps only in-frame clones and is missing some. In the table there are around 13,000 clones, about 90% of which are singletons. This specimen was CD4+ T cells from blood, taken before the fourth cycle of nivolumab. Receptor source: a human donor with classical Hodgkin lymphoma. Each CDR3 is given without its conserved first and last residue.

ASSLLRDGANEKLF,TRBJ1-4,TRBV27
ASSFRDTQY,TRBJ2-3,TRBV5-1
ASSQIFLAGVSLVTYNEQF,TRBJ2-1,TRBV23-1
ASSPLRAGRNTEAF,TRBJ1-1,TRBV18
ASSSGQPRGGYT,TRBJ1-2,TRBV7-9
ASSLIPGQVYEQY,TRBJ2-7,TRBV5-1
AERGGLSYEQY,TRBJ2-7,TRBV7-9
ASSQGGQGLIAKNIQY,TRBJ2-4,TRBV4-2
ASSLRLAGVSYEQY,TRBJ2-7,TRBV7-3
ASSFIGIEGNQPQH,TRBJ1-5,TRBV28
ASRNLRDLSPGQF,TRBJ2-1,TRBV7-3
ASSPNPAPKGYYEQY,TRBJ2-7,TRBV18
ASSLTRVHTEAF,TRBJ1-1,TRBV7-2
VAPGGNNEQF,TRBJ2-1,TRBV7-8
AWRGGTYNEQF,TRBJ2-1,TRBV30
ASSVWTGRSSGQY,TRBJ2-7,TRBV7-8
ASSVGTPTTTQY,TRBJ2-5,TRBV2